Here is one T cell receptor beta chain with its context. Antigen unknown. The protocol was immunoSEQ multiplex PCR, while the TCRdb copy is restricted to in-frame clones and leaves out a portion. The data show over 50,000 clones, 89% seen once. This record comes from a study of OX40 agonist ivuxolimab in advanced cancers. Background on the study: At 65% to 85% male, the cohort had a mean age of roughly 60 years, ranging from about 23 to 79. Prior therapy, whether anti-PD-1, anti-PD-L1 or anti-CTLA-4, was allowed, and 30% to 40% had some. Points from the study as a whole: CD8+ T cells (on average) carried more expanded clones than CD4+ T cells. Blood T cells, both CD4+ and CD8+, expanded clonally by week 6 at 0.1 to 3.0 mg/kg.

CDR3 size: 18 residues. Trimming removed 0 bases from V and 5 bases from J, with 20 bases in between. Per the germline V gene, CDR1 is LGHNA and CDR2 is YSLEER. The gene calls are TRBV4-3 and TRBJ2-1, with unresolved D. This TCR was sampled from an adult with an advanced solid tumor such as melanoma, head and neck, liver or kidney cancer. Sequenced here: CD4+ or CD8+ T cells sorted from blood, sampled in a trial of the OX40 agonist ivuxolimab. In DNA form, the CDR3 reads TGCGCCAGCAGCCAAGATTGGGAAGACGGTCGTTCTAACAATGAGCAGTTCTTC. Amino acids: CASSQDWEDGRSNNEQFF.